This entry features one T cell receptor (beta chain) sequence. Its cognate antigen is unknown. This sample stems from a study of a mutant IDH1 vaccine in newly diagnosed glioma. Across the whole study: Vaccination began 4-6 weeks post radiotherapy alone, or with temozolomide cycles. The treated population exhibited a male proportion of roughly 60%, a female proportion of approximately 38%, and a mean age of around 40 years. Earlier care involved radiotherapy, temozolomide, or both, and the majority received both. The study's findings and limits: Pseudoprogression apparently tracked independently of changes in top peripheral T cell clonotypes.

Time point defined: week 47, end of study. All doses held 300 ug of mutant IDH1 20-mer peptide, with topical imiquimod. Repertoires were generated with immunoSEQ multiplex PCR, while TCRdb's copy carries only in-frame clones and drops some. The profile shows almost 95,000 clones, under 90% of them singletons. After removal of 0 bases from V and 0 bases from J, the junction contained 5 bases not matched to a gene. CDR1 and CDR2 from the germline V gene are MNHNS and SASEGT. The CDR3 length is 19 residues. The sequence came from a woman aged 45-60 years with glioma. The rearrangement joins TRBV6-1 to TRBJ2-1; 13 bases line up with TRBD2. This specimen was PBMCs, taken from a glioma patient whose treatment included an IDH1 peptide vaccine. This CDR3 reads CASSEAGTSGASSYNEQFF. The CDR3 DNA reads TGTGCCAGCAGTGAAGCGGGGACTAGCGGGGCCAGCTCCTACAATGAGCAGTTCTTC.